One sample yielded the 7 T cell receptor beta chains listed below, sequenced in a study of CD8 T cells in ankylosing spondylitis listed by TCRdb under 2017. What the study reported, not specific to this receptor: Blood from ankylosing spondylitis patients appeared to be characterized by a TCR beta motif composed of roughly eight highly homologous amino acid variants.

The library was made by 5' RACE. Instrument used: Illumina HiSeq 2500. TCRdb reprocessing: public reads trimmed at Q25 with fastp, clones called with MiXCR, in-frame beta chains kept. All rows with the same CDR3 protein become a single entry with the most common DNA and genes. This sample lists a few hundred thousand distinct CDR3 sequences; roughly 15% were detected once. Approximately 1% of the sample is taken by the ten largest. These receptors lack a known antigen. Sequenced material: blood, either unsorted or a sorted T cell fraction (not recorded which). Receptors originate from a male donor with ankylosing spondylitis.

This clonotype was found many times. CDR3 DNA sequence: TGCAGTGCTAGACCTCCCAACCATTACGAGCAGTTCTTC. Protein: CSARPPNHYEQFF. This sequence joins TRBV20-1 and TRBJ2-1, with D unresolved. Germline CDR1 reads DFQATT; CDR2 reads SNEGSKA (reference sequence). The CDR3 is 13 residues long. Deletions cut 2 bases from V and 10 bases from J, with 15 bases between.

There are a few counts of this clonotype. The chain has TRBV20-1 and TRBJ2-7, with 9 positions matching TRBD2. The CDR3 runs to 14 residues. CDR1 is DFQATT, CDR2 SNEGSKA, per germline (reference sequence). V lost 6 bases to trimming and J lost 5 bases; unmatched junction nucleotides: 11. The CDR3 reads CSASFAGGPDEQYF. CDR3 DNA sequence: TGCAGTGCCTCCTTCGCGGGAGGGCCGGACGAGCAGTACTTC.

V gene TRBV4-1 combines with J gene TRBJ2-2; D unresolved. CDR1 MGHRA and CDR2 YSYEKL come from the germline V gene. Trimming pared 1 base from V and 4 bases from J, leaving 10 bases between. The CDR3 has 15 amino acids. Here the CDR3 DNA reads TGCGCCAGCAGCCAAGGGGATAGAACCACCGGGGAGCTGTTTTTT. The encoded protein is CASSQGDRTTGELFF.

The chain carries TRBV15 and TRBJ1-4; D unclear. V was cut by 3 bases and J by 5 bases, with 7 bases left in between. This CDR3 has 13 residues. CDR1 LNHNV and CDR2 YYDKDF come from the germline V gene (reference sequence). The CDR3 spells CATSSRQNEKLFF. The CDR3 nucleotides read TGTGCCACCAGCAGTCGGCAAAATGAAAAACTGTTTTTT.

V and J are TRBV11-2 and TRBJ2-3, with 7 bases lining up with TRBD1. Germline V gene sequence: CDR1 SGHAT, CDR2 FQNNGV. This CDR3 is 15 amino acids long. V lost 2 bases and J lost 0; bases outside the gene matches: 2. CDR3 region: CASSLRGQSTDTQYF. Written as DNA, the CDR3 is TGTGCCAGCAGCTTAAGGGGGCAGAGCACAGATACGCAGTATTTT.

This clonotype was picked up many times. The V and J genes are TRBV2 and TRBJ2-2; D remains ambiguous. V was shortened by 2 bases and J by 1 base, with 5 bases between the two germline ends. CDR1 and CDR2 from the germline V gene are SNHLY and FYNNEI. The CDR3 consists of 14 residues. This CDR3 is CASSEKGNTGELFF. The CDR3 DNA is TGTGCCAGCAGTGAAAAAGGGAACACCGGGGAGCTGTTTTTT.

The CDR3 here is CSVQTRAYPMNTEAFF. CDR3 in DNA: TGCAGCGTTCAAACCCGGGCGTACCCCATGAACACTGAAGCTTTCTTT. This chain links TRBV29-1 with TRBJ1-1, with D uncertain. V lost 5 bases to trimming and J lost 0 bases, with 19 bases between them. The CDR3 is 16 residues long. CDR1 is SQVTM, CDR2 ANQGSEA, per germline.